The TCR beta chain described here comes from a study of identifying expanded T cells in peripheral blood (dated by TCRdb to the late 2010s). Turning to the overall study: Technical replicates were generated by sequencing separate aliquots of the same genomic DNA pool, with four replicates compared pairwise.

The germline ends are 7 bases apart after V is trimmed by 3 bases and J by 9 bases. The CDR3 holds 11 amino acids from the cysteine to the phenylalanine. Of the read, only the CDR3 DNA is kept; its 33 bases are in frame from base 1. For CDR1 and CDR2, the germline V gene lists SGHRS and YFSETQ. During the collection period, no infections or other immune events were recorded for the healthy donors. To calibrate time-dependent variance in a beta-binomial model of T-cell clone differential abundance, blood repertoires from healthy donors were used as a training cohort. The training cohort included some ten healthy donors, of whom 3 were female and 7 were male. On average the donors were around 45 years old, and their ages spanned about 29 to 64 years. Whole blood was collected from each healthy donor at three time points spaced approximately 2 weeks apart and obtained from a commercial supplier. Genomic DNA was extracted from unsorted whole blood for immunosequencing.

The immunoSEQ Assay, which relies on bias-controlled multiplex PCR amplification of genomic DNA, was used to profile TCRbeta CDR3 regions. The authors' analysis ran thus. To quantify the absolute abundance of each unique TCRbeta CDR3 region, the sequences were collapsed and filtered. Two models were used to test differential abundance: a binomial model (Fisher-equivalent) and a beta-binomial model that adds time-dependent variance fitted from healthy donors. Any clone with fewer than 5 combined templates was excluded, and a clone was called differentially abundant if its Benjamini-Hochberg FDR was below 0.01. Using the form v = (b*log(k)+a)^2, the beta-binomial variance was modeled as a function of the total template count across the two samples. This immuneACCESS table, as held by TCRdb, lists in-frame sequences with V and J called but not all clones. Of the missing ones, under half trace to an unresolved V gene in checked studies; the others have no known cause. D and trimming come from the DNA, and the V and J calls and clone size come from that table. Present in this sample are around 68,000 clones, about 89% of which were seen just once. Just over 4.5% of the sample rests with the top ten.

Worth noting for this clone: What antigen it recognizes has not been identified. Base qualities are missing; no much larger clone stands one base away.

The paper's findings and limits, for the study overall: Across all healthy donors, variance in clone template counts between approximately two-week samples was found to increase significantly with total template count. Both the number of clones called differentially abundant and the false-positive rate were significantly reduced by the beta-binomial model across all healthy-donor time intervals. The authors expected that over much longer intervals, such as months to years, biological variance in healthy repertoires might increase even further. Between technical replicates the binomial model flagged approximately 1.3 differentially abundant clones, whereas over around 2 weeks the binomial model flagged about 15 and over approximately four weeks approximately 18.

The specimen was blood. The rearrangement joined TRBV5-1 to TRBJ2-1, with the D gene not confidently named. The TCR comes from a person between 18 and 70 years old in good health. The CDR3 protein is CASSWGIEQFF. The sequenced DNA is TGCGCCAGCAGCTGGGGTATTGAGCAGTTCTTC.